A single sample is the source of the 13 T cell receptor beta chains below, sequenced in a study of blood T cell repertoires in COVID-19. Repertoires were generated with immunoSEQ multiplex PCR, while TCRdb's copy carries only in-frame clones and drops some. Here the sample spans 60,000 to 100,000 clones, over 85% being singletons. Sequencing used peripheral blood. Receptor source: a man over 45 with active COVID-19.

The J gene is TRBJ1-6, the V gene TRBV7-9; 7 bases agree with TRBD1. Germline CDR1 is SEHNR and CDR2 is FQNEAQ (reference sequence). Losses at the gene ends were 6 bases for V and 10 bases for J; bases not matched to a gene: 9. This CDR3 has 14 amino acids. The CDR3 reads CASSPDRAGSPLHF. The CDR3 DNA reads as TGTGCCAGCAGTCCAGACAGGGCAGGATCACCCCTCCACTTT.

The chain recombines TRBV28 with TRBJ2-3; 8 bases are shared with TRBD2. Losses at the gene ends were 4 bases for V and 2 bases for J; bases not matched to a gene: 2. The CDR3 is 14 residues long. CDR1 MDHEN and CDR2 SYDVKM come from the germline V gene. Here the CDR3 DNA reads TGTGCCAGCAGTTATAGCGGGGACACAGATACGCAGTATTTT. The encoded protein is CASSYSGDTDTQYF.

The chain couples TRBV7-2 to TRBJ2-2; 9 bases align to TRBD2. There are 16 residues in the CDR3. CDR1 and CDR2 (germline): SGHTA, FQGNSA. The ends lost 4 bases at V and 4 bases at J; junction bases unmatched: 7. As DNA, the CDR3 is TGTGCCAGCAGCTCTTCTTTACTAGCGGGCACCGGGGAGCTGTTTTTT. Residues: CASSSSLLAGTGELFF.

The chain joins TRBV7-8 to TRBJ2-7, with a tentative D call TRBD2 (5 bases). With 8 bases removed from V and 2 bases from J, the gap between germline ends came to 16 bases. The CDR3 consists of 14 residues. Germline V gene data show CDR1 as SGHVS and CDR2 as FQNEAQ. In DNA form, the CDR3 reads TGTGCCAGCCCCCCCGGGGTTGCAGCCTACGAGCAGTACTTC. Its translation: CASPPGVAAYEQYF.

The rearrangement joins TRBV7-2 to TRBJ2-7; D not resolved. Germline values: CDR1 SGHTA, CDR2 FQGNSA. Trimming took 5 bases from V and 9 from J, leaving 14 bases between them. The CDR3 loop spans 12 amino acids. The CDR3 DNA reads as TGTGCCAGCAGCCCGTCGCTTGTCGGGCAGTACTTC. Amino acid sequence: CASSPSLVGQYF. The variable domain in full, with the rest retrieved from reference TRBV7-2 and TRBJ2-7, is GAGVSQSPSNKVTEKGKDVELRCDPISGHTALYWYRQSLGQGLEFLIYFQGNSAPDKSGLPSDRFSAERTGGSVSTLTIQRTQQEDSAVYLCASSPSLVGQYFGPGTRLTVT.

The CDR3 bases are TGTGCCAGCAGCCCCCGGGACAGGGAGGGCAATCAGCCCCAGCATTTT. This encodes CASSPRDREGNQPQHF. This chain links TRBV21-1 with TRBJ1-5; the listed D gene, TRBD1, was not tested against the DNA. TRBV21-1 constitutes a pseudogene. CDR3 length: 16 amino acids.

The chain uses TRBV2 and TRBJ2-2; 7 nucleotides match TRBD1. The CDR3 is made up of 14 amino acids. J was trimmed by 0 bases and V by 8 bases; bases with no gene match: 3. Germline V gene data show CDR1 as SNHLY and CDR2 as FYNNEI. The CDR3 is CASGDRTNTGELFF. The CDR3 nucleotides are TGTGCCAGCGGGGACAGAACGAACACCGGGGAGCTGTTTTTT.

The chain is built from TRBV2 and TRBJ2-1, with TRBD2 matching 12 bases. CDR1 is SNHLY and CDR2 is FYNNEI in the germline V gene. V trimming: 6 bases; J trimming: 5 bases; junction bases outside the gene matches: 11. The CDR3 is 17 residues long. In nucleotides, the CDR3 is TGTGCCAGCAGACTAGAAGGACTAGCGGGGTTAAACAATGAGCAGTTCTTC. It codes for CASRLEGLAGLNNEQFF.

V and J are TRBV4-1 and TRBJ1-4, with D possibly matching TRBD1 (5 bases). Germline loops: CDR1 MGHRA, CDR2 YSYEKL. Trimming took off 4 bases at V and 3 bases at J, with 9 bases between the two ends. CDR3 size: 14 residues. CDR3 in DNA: TGCGCCAGCAGCCCGACAGCCTCTAATGAAAAACTGTTTTTT. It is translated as CASSPTASNEKLFF.

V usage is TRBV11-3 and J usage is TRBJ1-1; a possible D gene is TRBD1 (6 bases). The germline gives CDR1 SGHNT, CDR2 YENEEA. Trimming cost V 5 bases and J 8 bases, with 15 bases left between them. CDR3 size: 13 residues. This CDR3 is CASSLGTREEAFF. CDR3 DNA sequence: TGTGCCAGCAGCCTCGGGACAAGGGAAGAAGCTTTCTTT.

CDR3 sequence: CASSSGGNTFLGGYTF. The CDR3 coding sequence is TGTGCCAGCAGCTCGGGGGGAAATACCTTCCTCGGCGGCTACACCTTC. The chain joins TRBV5-5 to TRBJ1-2; D is possibly TRBD1 (5 bases). The germline V gene encodes CDR1 SGHKS and CDR2 YYEKEE (reference sequence). Trimming cost V 3 bases and J 8 bases, with 23 bases left between them. CDR3 length equals 16 residues.

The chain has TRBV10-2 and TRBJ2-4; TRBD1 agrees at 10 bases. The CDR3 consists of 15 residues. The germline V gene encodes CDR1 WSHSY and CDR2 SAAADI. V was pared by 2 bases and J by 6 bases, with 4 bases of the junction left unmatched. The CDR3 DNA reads TGCGCCAGCAGTGAGAGGACAGGGGGTGGAAACATTCAGTACTTC. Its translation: CASSERTGGGNIQYF.

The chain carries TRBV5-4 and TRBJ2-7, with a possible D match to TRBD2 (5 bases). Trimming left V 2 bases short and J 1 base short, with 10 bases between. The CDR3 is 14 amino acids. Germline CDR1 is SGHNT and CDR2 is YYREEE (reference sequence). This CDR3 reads CASSFGLRSYEQYF. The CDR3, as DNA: TGTGCCAGCAGCTTCGGACTGAGATCCTACGAGCAGTACTTC.